A single sample gave rise to the 18 T cell receptor beta chains below, sequenced in a study of T-cell memory formation after mild COVID-19 (dated by TCRdb to 2020 to 2022). Receptor libraries were prepared by 5' RACE. The sequencer was an Illumina NovaSeq 6000. TCRdb reanalyzed the raw reads on its own, using fastp at Q25 for trimming and MiXCR for clone calling, and kept in-frame beta chains. Each CDR3 protein gets just one entry, which takes the most common genes and DNA from the rows behind it. This sample is represented by 200,000 to 300,000 distinct CDR3 sequences; 15% of them were singletons. Around 2.2% of the sample comes from the top ten. Material for sequencing was PBMCs or a T cell subset sorted from them (not recorded which). The receptors here all came from an adult woman who had mild COVID-19 (a few samples of this study predate the infection). The sample titles of this study are shuffled in the database, so cell type and time point are left out; the donor was told from shared clones.

This chain joins TRBV25-1 and TRBJ1-1; TRBD1 matches at 7 bases. V shed 8 bases, J shed 0 bases, and the junction held 3 bases outside the gene matches. The germline V gene has CDR1 MGHDK and CDR2 SYGVNS. CDR3 length: 13 residues. This CDR3 is CASLQGVNTEAFF. CDR3 DNA: TGTGCCAGCTTGCAGGGGGTGAACACTGAAGCTTTCTTT.

The chain carries TRBV29-1 and TRBJ1-2, with 8 nucleotides matching TRBD1. Germline V lookup: CDR1 SQVTM, CDR2 ANQGSEA. The CDR3 spans 14 residues. V lost 5 bases, J lost 8 bases, and 13 bases stayed unmatched. The CDR3 loop is CSVLSGQGGGGYTF. DNA of the CDR3: TGCAGCGTTTTATCCGGACAGGGAGGAGGCGGCTACACCTTC.

This clonotype has ten or more counts. This chain uses TRBV10-3 with TRBJ2-3, with unresolved D. The CDR3 has 12 amino acids. Between the trimmed V and J ends, which lost 2 bases and 4 bases, there was a span of 4 bases. The germline gives CDR1 ENHRY, CDR2 SYGVKD. Here the CDR3 reads CAISEGPDTQYF. The CDR3 DNA is TGTGCCATCAGTGAGGGGCCAGATACGCAGTATTTT.

This chain connects TRBV9 to TRBJ2-1; 11 nucleotides match TRBD2. The CDR3 totals 16 residues. J lost 5 bases, V lost 4 bases, and 8 bases had no gene match. Germline values: CDR1 SGDLS, CDR2 YYNGEE. CDR3 coding DNA: TGTGCCAGCAGCCCTATTAGCGGGGGGGCTAACAATGAGCAGTTCTTC. Its protein product is CASSPISGGANNEQFF.

The gene calls are TRBV12-3 or TRBV12-4 and TRBJ2-7, with 11 bases lining up with TRBD2. The V gene end was trimmed by 5 bases and the J gene end by 5 bases; junction bases not matched to a gene: 5. This CDR3 is 14 amino acids long. For the CDR3, the DNA is TGTGCCAGCAGTCTTACTAGCGGGGGCAACGAGCAGTACTTC. Translation: CASSLTSGGNEQYF.

This clonotype was seen only a few times. The chain combines TRBV10-3 with TRBJ1-5, with 7 positions matching TRBD1. CDR1 and CDR2 (germline): ENHRY, SYGVKD. Unmatched junction bases numbered 7, after V lost 5 bases and J lost 6 bases. The CDR3 has 14 residues. The CDR3 bases are TGTGCCATCAGTCGAGACAGGGCAGCTCAGCCCCAGCATTTT. Residues: CAISRDRAAQPQHF.

This clonotype was seen many times. The chain employs TRBV10-3 and TRBJ1-1; TRBD1 aligns across 10 bases. CDR1 is ENHRY, CDR2 SYGVKD, per germline. The CDR3 has 16 amino acids. Germline trimming cut 6 bases from V and 4 bases from J; bases unmatched to any gene: 11. The chain's CDR3 is CAISRQGARDGTEAFF. The CDR3 DNA is TGTGCCATCAGCAGACAGGGGGCGCGAGATGGCACTGAAGCTTTCTTT.

This clonotype was seen a handful of times. The V gene is TRBV5-1, the J gene TRBJ2-1; 11 bases fit TRBD2. Germline CDR1 is SGHRS and CDR2 is YFSETQ. The V gene end was trimmed by 0 bases and the J gene end by 7 bases; junction bases not matched to a gene: 3. The CDR3 is 15 amino acids. CDR3 coding DNA: TGCGCCAGCAGCTTGGTGGGACTAGCGGCGAATGAGCAGTTCTTC. Protein product: CASSLVGLAANEQFF. Using reference TRBV5-1 and TRBJ2-1 for the parts outside the CDR3, the full variable domain is KAGVTQTPRYLIKTRGQQVTLSCSPISGHRSVSWYQQTPGQGLQFLFEYFSETQRNKGNFPGRFSGRQFSNSRSEMNVSTLELGDSALYLCASSLVGLAANEQFFGPGTRLTVL.

This clonotype was observed a handful of times. V and J are TRBV7-6 and TRBJ1-1; 7 bases fit TRBD1. The CDR3 covers 16 residues. Germline loops: CDR1 SGHVS, CDR2 FNYEAQ. The J segment lost 5 bases and the V segment lost 6 bases, leaving 15 bases of the junction unmatched. The CDR3 DNA reads TGTGCCAGCAGTCGGATGACGGGACAGATTCTAACTGAAGCTTTCTTT. Residues: CASSRMTGQILTEAFF.

The CDR3 coding sequence is TGCGCCAGCAGCTCCCGGGACAGTGGGAACACTGAAGCTTTCTTT. This codes for CASSSRDSGNTEAFF. This sequence joins TRBV5-1 and TRBJ1-1; 7 bases are a match to TRBD1. CDR3 length equals 15 residues. V shed 3 bases, J shed 1 base, and the junction held 6 bases outside the gene matches. Per the germline V gene, CDR1 is SGHRS and CDR2 is YFSETQ.

The V call is TRBV29-1, the J call TRBJ2-7; 8 bases match TRBD1. The J segment lost 6 bases and the V segment lost 7 bases, leaving 8 bases of the junction unmatched. This CDR3 is 12 amino acids long. CDR1 SQVTM and CDR2 ANQGSEA come from the germline V gene. The DNA of the CDR3 is TGCAGCGCCCAGGGGGCTGGGGGCGAGCAGTACTTC. This gives the protein CSAQGAGGEQYF.

The CDR3 region has the DNA TGTGCCAGTCGCTCAGGGACTAGCGGGGGTGTCAGCTCCTACGAGCAGTACTTC. Its protein product is CASRSGTSGGVSSYEQYF. This chain connects TRBV3-1 to TRBJ2-7, with 14 bases fitting TRBD2. The CDR3 sequence is 18 residues long. J lost 0 bases, V lost 9 bases, and 13 bases had no gene match. Germline assignment: CDR1 LGHDT and CDR2 YNNKEL (reference sequence).

This chain joins TRBV29-1 and TRBJ1-2, with D possibly being TRBD1 (6 bases). The CDR3 consists of 10 residues. Germline CDR1 reads SQVTM; CDR2 reads ANQGSEA. Trimming took off 7 bases at V and 5 bases at J, with 8 bases between the two ends. The CDR3 reads CSAGQYGYTF. The CDR3 DNA reads as TGCAGCGCTGGACAGTATGGCTACACCTTC.

This clonotype was counted a few times. The DNA of the CDR3 is TGCAGTGCTAGTTTCCGGACTAGCGGCCACGAGCAGTACTTC. Translating gives CSASFRTSGHEQYF. This chain uses TRBV20-1 with TRBJ2-7, with TRBD2 identical over 10 bases. The CDR3 sequence is 14 residues long. Germline V lookup: CDR1 DFQATT, CDR2 SNEGSKA (reference sequence). Losses at the gene ends were 3 bases for V and 5 bases for J; bases not matched to a gene: 7.

This clonotype was detected a few times. The chain uses TRBV5-4 and TRBJ2-7; D unresolved. V was cut by 2 bases and J by 0 bases, with 18 bases left in between. CDR3 length equals 17 residues. The germline gives CDR1 SGHNT, CDR2 YYREEE (reference sequence). This chain's CDR3 is CASSFFSGLQSSYEQYF. The CDR3 DNA is TGTGCCAGCAGCTTTTTCTCCGGCCTACAGAGCTCCTACGAGCAGTACTTC. The full variable domain, its missing parts supplied by reference TRBV5-4 and TRBJ2-7, is ETGVTQSPTHLIKTRGQQVTLRCSSQSGHNTVSWYQQALGQGPQFIFQYYREEENGRGNFPPRFSGLQFPNYSSELNVNALELDDSALYLCASSFFSGLQSSYEQYFGPGTRLTVT.

This clonotype came up a few times. The V call is TRBV10-3, the J call TRBJ2-1; 14 nucleotides match TRBD2. CDR1 ENHRY and CDR2 SYGVKD come from the germline V gene. The CDR3 length is 15 residues. V shed 3 bases, J shed 8 bases, and the junction held 3 bases outside the gene matches. The CDR3 here is CAISDLTSGGDEQFF. In DNA form, the CDR3 reads TGTGCCATCAGTGACCTGACTAGCGGGGGGGATGAGCAGTTCTTC.

This clonotype appeared a few times. V usage is TRBV19 and J usage is TRBJ1-2; TRBD1 matches at 9 bases. Germline lookup yields CDR1 LNHDA and CDR2 SQIVND (reference sequence). The CDR3 has 14 residues. V lost 5 bases, J lost 3 bases, and 4 bases stayed unmatched. CDR3 sequence reads: CASSYRGRDYGYTF. Written as DNA, the CDR3 is TGTGCCAGTAGTTACAGGGGGCGCGACTATGGCTACACCTTC.

The chain recombines TRBV6-7 with TRBJ1-1; D call uncertain. TRBV6-7 is an ORF for which the function is uncertain. Trimming stripped 5 bases from V and 10 bases from J, with 5 bases between. The CDR3 is made up of 9 amino acids. This CDR3 is CASSHRAFF. The CDR3 bases are TGTGCCAGCAGTCATAGAGCTTTCTTT.